Reported below is one T cell receptor (beta chain). Germline V gene data show CDR1 as LNHDA and CDR2 as SQIVND (reference sequence). CDR3 length: 16 amino acids. J lost 1 base, V lost 3 bases, and 3 bases had no gene match. The sample belongs to a study of blood T cell repertoires in COVID-19. Study details: PBMCs, B-cell-depleted T cells, or T cells were the source of the cDNA or gDNA that made up the material.

Here immunoSEQ multiplex PCR was the method, and the copy in TCRdb shows in-frame clones only, minus some. The data show under 130,000 clones, around 76% seen once. The chain links TRBV19 to TRBJ2-3, with 11 bases fitting TRBD2. The sequencing input was peripheral blood. The sequence was obtained from a woman between 70 and 85 years old with acute or convalescent COVID-19. Here the CDR3 DNA reads TGTGCCAGTAGTATCCAACTAGCGGGGGGCACAGATACGCAGTATTTT. Its protein product is CASSIQLAGGTDTQYF. The entire variable domain, with the rest obtained from reference TRBV19 and TRBJ2-3, is as follows: DGGITQSPKYLFRKEGQNVTLSCEQNLNHDAMYWYRQDPGQGLRLIYYSQIVNDFQKGDIAEGYSVSREKKESFPLTVTSAQKNPTAFYLCASSIQLAGGTDTQYFGPGTRLTVL.